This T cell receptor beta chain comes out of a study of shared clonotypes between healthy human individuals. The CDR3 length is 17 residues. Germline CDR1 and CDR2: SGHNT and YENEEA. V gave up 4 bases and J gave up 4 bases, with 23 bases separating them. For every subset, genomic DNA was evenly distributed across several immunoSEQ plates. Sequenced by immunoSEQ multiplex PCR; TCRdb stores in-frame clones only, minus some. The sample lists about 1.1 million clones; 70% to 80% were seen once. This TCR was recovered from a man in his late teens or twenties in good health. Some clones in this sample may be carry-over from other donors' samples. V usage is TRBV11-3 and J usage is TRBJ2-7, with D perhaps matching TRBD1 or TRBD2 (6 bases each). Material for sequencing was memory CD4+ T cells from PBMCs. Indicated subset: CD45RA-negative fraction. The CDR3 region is CASSSSPKQEGGYEQYF. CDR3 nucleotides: TGTGCCAGCAGCTCCTCTCCCAAACAGGAGGGGGGTTACGAGCAGTACTTC. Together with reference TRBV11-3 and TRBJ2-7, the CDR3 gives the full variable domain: EAGVVQSPRYKIIEKKQPVAFWCNPISGHNTLYWYLQNLGQGPELLIRYENEEAVDDSQLPKDRFSAERLKGVDSTLKIQPAELGDSAVYLCASSSSPKQEGGYEQYFGPGTRLTVT.